The clone carrying this TCR beta chain was picked up a small number of times. The antigen is undetermined. This sample was taken from a study of T cell clonotyping in hematopoietic cell transplantation. Study context: Pretransplant recipient samples were taken after cytoreduction. Points from the study as a whole: Broader posttransplant TCR repertoire diversity was predicted by graft donor and pretransplant recipient Inverse Simpson Index values. CD4 and CD8 repertoire contributions could not be separated without sorting.

The CDR3 consists of 18 residues. From germline, CDR1 is MDHEN and CDR2 SYDVKM. V was shortened by 3 bases and J by 2 bases, with 23 bases between the two germline ends. The assay was immunoSEQ multiplex PCR, and TCRdb's table has in-frame clones only and misses some. The sample holds tens of thousands of clones; around 70% are singletons and the top ten take about 6%. Time point noted: recipient sample about 28 days before transplant, after cytoreduction. V gene TRBV28 combines with J gene TRBJ2-7; D uncertain. This TCR came from a man aged 45 to 65 with myelodysplastic syndrome. Some clones in this sample may be carry-over from other donors' samples. Sequencing used peripheral blood mononuclear cells, obtained before stem cell transplant. The CDR3 bases are TGTGCCAGCAGTTTGTCCCCCCTCCGTACGGGTTTGGCCTACGAGCAGTACTTC. Translated, it gives CASSLSPLRTGLAYEQYF. Drawing the rest from reference TRBV28 and TRBJ2-7, the complete variable domain is DVKVTQSSRYLVKRTGEKVFLECVQDMDHENMFWYRQDPGLGLRLIYFSYDVKMKEKGDIPEGYSVSREKKERFSLILESASTNQTSMYLCASSLSPLRTGLAYEQYFGPGTRLTVT.